One and the same sample provided the 15 T cell receptor beta chains below, sequenced in a study of shared T cell receptors in the human thymus. This table comes from immunoSEQ multiplex PCR, and its TCRdb copy is limited to in-frame clones, with some not included. The data contain 65,000 to 70,000 clones, 90% to 95% of them singletons. The sample consisted of thymocytes. These receptors came from a human donor.

This chain uses TRBV5-1 with TRBJ2-3; D tentatively reads TRBD1 or TRBD2 (5 bases each). Trimming removed 4 bases from V and 1 base from J, with 28 bases in between. Per the germline V gene, CDR1 is SGHRS and CDR2 is YFSETQ. This CDR3 has 20 amino acids. The CDR3 region is CASSLERVVFGGPGTDTQYF. The CDR3 bases are TGCGCCAGCAGCCTCGAGAGGGTCGTATTTGGGGGTCCAGGCACAGATACGCAGTATTTT.

The chain is built from TRBV5-6 and TRBJ2-3; TRBD2 aligns across 9 bases. J was trimmed by 6 bases and V by 6 bases; bases with no gene match: 20. Germline CDR1 and CDR2: SGHDT and YYEEEE. The CDR3 has 18 residues. The CDR3 sequence is CASTNRDSASGVMDTQYF. The DNA of the CDR3 is TGTGCCAGCACTAACCGGGACTCGGCTAGCGGGGTTATGGATACGCAGTATTTT.

The chain is built from TRBV11-2 and TRBJ2-5; D is unresolved. The germline V gene has CDR1 SGHAT and CDR2 FQNNGV. V was shortened by 2 bases and J by 4 bases, with 5 bases between the two germline ends. The CDR3 runs to 12 residues. CDR3 amino acids: CASSLSGETQYF. CDR3 in DNA: TGTGCCAGCAGCTTATCGGGAGAGACCCAGTACTTC.

This CDR3 is CASALRGGPYEQYF. The DNA for the CDR3 is TGTGCCTCCGCTTTGCGGGGGGGCCCCTACGAGCAGTACTTC. V and J are TRBV10-3 and TRBJ2-7, with 9 bases fitting TRBD2. Trimming at V came to 11 bases and at J to 2 bases, leaving 10 bases not matched to a gene. CDR3 length: 14 residues. Germline loops: CDR1 ENHRY, CDR2 SYGVKD.

The chain employs TRBV25-1 and TRBJ2-2, with TRBD2 identical over 16 bases. V trimming: 7 bases; J trimming: 2 bases; junction bases outside the gene matches: 4. The CDR3 runs to 17 residues. The germline gives CDR1 MGHDK, CDR2 SYGVNS. CDR3 amino acids: CASKGTSGGDNTGELFF. CDR3 in DNA: TGTGCCAGCAAGGGGACTAGCGGGGGGGATAACACCGGGGAGCTGTTTTTT.

This chain connects TRBV6-5 to TRBJ2-7; weak D call: TRBD2 (5 bases). V was clipped by 1 base and J by 2 bases, with 9 bases between them. This CDR3 is built from 14 residues. Germline lookup yields CDR1 MNHEY and CDR2 SVGAGI. CDR3 sequence: CASSYLLGPYEQYF. The CDR3, as DNA: TGTGCCAGCAGTTACTTACTAGGGCCCTACGAGCAGTACTTC.

This chain links TRBV5-5 with TRBJ2-1, with D perhaps matching TRBD1 (5 bases). The V gene's germline CDR1 is SGHKS and CDR2 YYEKEE (reference sequence). The CDR3 sequence is 15 residues long. The germline V and J ends were trimmed by 3 bases and 8 bases, with 18 bases remaining between them. DNA for the CDR3: TGTGCCAGCAGCTGGACACTCAAGGGGTGGCATGAGCAGTTCTTC. It yields the protein CASSWTLKGWHEQFF.

This sequence joins TRBV19 and TRBJ2-2; unclear D gene. Looked up from germline, CDR1 is LNHDA and CDR2 is SQIVND (reference sequence). Trimming pared 9 bases from V and 2 bases from J, leaving 10 bases between. CDR3 length equals 13 residues. Here the CDR3 reads CASAPNNTGELFF. DNA of the CDR3: TGTGCCAGCGCCCCTAACAACACCGGGGAGCTGTTTTTT. The variable domain in full, with the rest retrieved from reference TRBV19 and TRBJ2-2, is DGGITQSPKYLFRKEGQNVTLSCEQNLNHDAMYWYRQDPGQGLRLIYYSQIVNDFQKGDIAEGYSVSREKKESFPLTVTSAQKNPTAFYLCASAPNNTGELFFGEGSRLTVL.

This rearrangement joins TRBV7-2 to TRBJ2-1; 8 nucleotides align to TRBD1. The ends lost 4 bases at V and 5 bases at J; junction bases unmatched: 13. CDR3 size: 17 residues. CDR1 SGHTA and CDR2 FQGNSA come from the germline V gene. CDR3 in amino acids: CASSSEPAGGSNNEQFF. CDR3 nucleotides: TGTGCCAGCAGCTCCGAGCCGGCAGGGGGCTCGAACAATGAGCAGTTCTTC.

About this clone: Other nucleotide sequences in the sample specify the same CDR3. The chain uses TRBV6-6 and TRBJ1-1, with D unresolved. This CDR3 is built from 16 residues. Trimming left V 10 bases short and J 1 base short, with 22 bases between. Germline-derived CDR1 and CDR2 are MNHNY and SVGAGI (reference sequence). CDR3 protein: CATAPREVPPNTEAFF. The CDR3 region has the DNA TGTGCCACCGCTCCAAGGGAGGTGCCACCGAACACTGAAGCTTTCTTT.

The chain couples TRBV28 to TRBJ2-1; TRBD2 might be the D (9 bases). The germline gives CDR1 MDHEN, CDR2 SYDVKM. The CDR3 has 17 amino acids. The germline V and J ends were trimmed by 6 bases and 8 bases, with 26 bases remaining between them. CDR3 amino acids: CASSPGGGGEAEDEQFF. The CDR3 DNA reads as TGTGCCAGCAGCCCAGGGGGCGGGGGGGAAGCCGAGGATGAGCAGTTCTTC.

The chain joins TRBV18 to TRBJ2-1; the match to TRBD2 covers 14 bases. Per germline, CDR1 KGHSH and CDR2 LQKENI. J gave up 8 bases and V 3 bases, and 18 bases lay outside the gene matches. This CDR3 is built from 20 residues. CDR3 DNA: TGTGCCAGCTCACCCTTCCGGAGACTAGCGGGGGGGCCTTTTCTGCATGAGCAGTTCTTC. It encodes CASSPFRRLAGGPFLHEQFF.

The rearrangement links TRBV5-4 to TRBJ1-2, with D maybe TRBD1 (6 bases). Germline V lookup: CDR1 SGHNT, CDR2 YYREEE (reference sequence). The V and J ends lost 1 base and 5 bases respectively, with 15 bases between them. The CDR3 loop spans 15 amino acids. The DNA of the CDR3 is TGTGCCAGCAGCTTGTCGTTGACAGGAGCTTATGGCTACACCTTC. Protein product: CASSLSLTGAYGYTF.

The chain recombines TRBV27 with TRBJ1-6, with D perhaps TRBD1 (5 bases). The V end lost 4 bases, the J end lost 8 bases, and 9 bases lay between the germline ends. CDR1 and CDR2 from the germline V gene are MNHEY and SMNVEV (reference sequence). The CDR3 extends over 13 amino acids. In DNA form, the CDR3 reads TGTGCCAGCAGTTGCAGGGATGATTCACCCCTCCACTTT. Its protein is CASSCRDDSPLHF.

This rearrangement joins TRBV4-3 to TRBJ2-3; 8 nucleotides match TRBD1. The germline CDR1 and CDR2 sequences are LGHNA and YSLEER. The junction had 5 bases not matched to a gene; V was cut back by 2 bases and J by 4 bases. This CDR3 spans 15 amino acids. The CDR3 DNA reads as TGCGCCAGCAGCCAATCAGGGGGCGGCTCAGATACGCAGTATTTT. Translated: CASSQSGGGSDTQYF.